The 5 T cell receptor beta chains given below trace back to one sample, sequenced in a study of T cells after yellow fever vaccination. TCRdb reprocessed the 5' RACE reads with MiXCR, giving one entry per CDR3 protein. The sample lists 140,000 to 150,000 distinct CDR3 sequences, 5% to 7.5% occurring once. Sequencing was performed on CD4+ T cells sorted from PBMCs, taken 10 days after the yellow fever booster vaccination. Source of these receptors: a man aged 30 to 39 who received the YFV17D yellow fever vaccine.

In this sample, this clonotype turned up many times. The chain recombines TRBV7-2 with TRBJ2-7; D gene unclear. This CDR3 is 12 amino acids long. V was clipped by 1 base and J by 6 bases, with 7 bases between them. Germline-derived CDR1 and CDR2 are SGHTA and FQGNSA. CDR3 region: CASSLELGEQYF. CDR3 bases: TGTGCCAGCAGCTTAGAACTTGGCGAGCAGTACTTC.

This clonotype was observed at least ten times. The chain recombines TRBV10-2 with TRBJ2-7, with D perhaps TRBD2 (6 bases). Between the trimmed V and J ends, which lost 4 bases and 0 bases, there was a span of 10 bases. Germline V gene lookup returns CDR1 WSHSY and CDR2 SAAADI. The length of the CDR3 is 14 residues. The CDR3 sequence: CASSVISGSYEQYF. CDR3 coding DNA: TGCGCCAGCAGTGTGATTAGCGGCTCCTACGAGCAGTACTTC.

This clonotype was recorded a few times. The rearrangement uses TRBV9 and TRBJ2-1; 9 bases line up with TRBD2. J gave up 1 base and V 3 bases, and 5 bases lay outside the gene matches. CDR3 length: 16 amino acids. Germline V gene lookup returns CDR1 SGDLS and CDR2 YYNGEE. CDR3 DNA sequence: TGTGCCAGCAGCGGTAGCGGGAGCCAGTCCTACAATGAGCAGTTCTTC. Translating it yields CASSGSGSQSYNEQFF.

This chain links TRBV6-2 or TRBV6-3 with TRBJ2-2, with D unresolved. The germline V gene encodes CDR1 MNHEY and CDR2 SVGEGT. The length of the CDR3 is 11 residues. The V end lost 6 bases, the J end lost 7 bases, and 6 bases lay between the germline ends. The CDR3 protein is CASSRFGELFF. The CDR3 bases are TGTGCCAGCAGCCGCTTCGGGGAGCTGTTTTTT.

This clonotype was found many times. The rearrangement joins TRBV3-1 to TRBJ2-1; TRBD2 matches 7 bases. Germline CDR1 reads LGHDT; CDR2 reads YNNKEL (reference sequence). The V and J ends lost 1 base and 7 bases, in that order; junction bases with no gene match: 7. The length of the CDR3 is 15 residues. The CDR3: CASSQVVGDYNEQFF. Written as DNA, the CDR3 is TGTGCCAGCAGCCAAGTAGTAGGGGACTATAATGAGCAGTTCTTC.